Listed below are T cell receptor beta chains from one sample, sequenced in a study of blood T cell repertoires in COVID-19. Here immunoSEQ multiplex PCR was the method, and the copy in TCRdb shows in-frame clones only, minus some. Of 300,000 to 450,000 clones listed, roughly 77% were seen once; the top ten hold more than 0.95%. Sequenced: peripheral blood. The receptors shown here come from a human donor with acute or convalescent COVID-19. The donor label of this sample is uncertain. The CDR3 runs from the conserved cysteine through the conserved F or W. D genes are given only for firm matches. Rows give clone size only sometimes, using once, few, many, or a class for an expanded clone.

clone_size j_call d_call v_call cdr3_nt cdr3_aa
- TRBJ1-1 - TRBV6-4 TGTGCCAGCAGGCTAGAGGACAGAATGAACACTGAAGCTTTCTTT CASRLEDRMNTEAFF
- TRBJ2-3 - TRBV7-7 TGTGCCAGCAGCTCTGGTGGACTAAGCACAGATACGCAGTATTTT CASSSGGLSTDTQYF
- TRBJ2-1 - TRBV7-9 TGTGCCAGCAGCTTTGGGCTAACTTTCAATGAGCAGTTCTTC CASSFGLTFNEQFF
- TRBJ1-5 - TRBV11-2 TGTGCCAGCAGCTCATTTGCGGGATTAAGCAATCAGCCCCAGCATTTT CASSSFAGLSNQPQHF
- TRBJ2-1 - TRBV7-6 TGTGCCAGCAGCTTAGTATCGGGTGAGCAGTTCTTC CASSLVSGEQFF
- TRBJ1-3 - TRBV9 TGTGCCAGCAGCGCGAGGGAGGCCGGGACTTATGGAAACACCATATATTTT CASSAREAGTYGNTIYF
- TRBJ1-1 - TRBV18 TGTGCCACCCTCCCGGACAGGAACACTGAAGCTTTCTTT CATLPDRNTEAFF
- TRBJ1-2 TRBD1 TRBV12-3/TRBV12-4 TGTGCCAGCAGTAACATGGGGACAGTTCGGGGCTTC CASSNMGTVRGF
few TRBJ1-4 TRBD1 TRBV5-1 TGCGCCAGCAGCTGGACAGGAAGAAATGAAAAACTGTTTTTT CASSWTGRNEKLFF
- TRBJ1-6 TRBD1 TRBV6-5 TGTGCCAGCAGGGGACAGGGGGCCTATAATTCACCCCTCCACTTT CASRGQGAYNSPLHF
- TRBJ2-7 - TRBV30 TGTGCCCAAAGAGGGACAAACTACGAGCAGTACTTC CAQRGTNYEQYF
- TRBJ2-2 TRBD1 TRBV5-1 TGCGCCAGCAGGACGGGGACAGGGGGCTGGTTCGGCGGGGAGCTGTTTTTT CASRTGTGGWFGGELFF
- TRBJ1-2 - TRBV5-6 TGTGCCAGCAGCTTGGTGGAATCCAGGGGCAACTATGGCTACACCTTC CASSLVESRGNYGYTF
once TRBJ2-7 TRBD2 TRBV27 TGTGCCAGCAGTACGGGACTAGCGGGAGAGAGCCAGCAGTACTTC CASSTGLAGESQQYF
few TRBJ1-6 - TRBV5-4 TGTGCCAGCAGCTTGGTGGCAGGGTTTAATTCACCCCTCCACTTT CASSLVAGFNSPLHF
- TRBJ1-4 TRBD1 TRBV30 TGTGCCTGGAGCCGTACCGGGACAGCTAATGAAAAACTGTTTTTT CAWSRTGTANEKLFF
- TRBJ1-1 - TRBV10-2 TGCGCCAGTTCTGACATGAACACTGAAGCTTTCTTT CASSDMNTEAFF
few TRBJ1-2 - TRBV1 TGCACCAGCACCAGACCCGGGGATTATGGCTACACCTTC CTSTRPGDYGYTF
- TRBJ1-1 - TRBV5-1 TGCGCCAGCAGCATAGACAGGACGAACACTGAAGCTTTCTTT CASSIDRTNTEAFF
- TRBJ1-2 TRBD1 TRBV28 TGTGCCAGCAGCCAGGGGGGATTAGGCTACACCTTC CASSQGGLGYTF
- TRBJ2-7 - TRBV20-1 TGCAGTGGCCTCTCGGGGTACGAGCAGTACTTC CSGLSGYEQYF
- TRBJ1-2 TRBD1 TRBV6-5 TGTGCCAGCAGTTCGTCGACAGGGGCTAACTATGGCTACACCTTC CASSSSTGANYGYTF
- TRBJ1-6 TRBD1 TRBV19 TGTGCCAGTAGTTCAGGACAGGACGGTGTGAATTCACCCCTCCACTTT CASSSGQDGVNSPLHF
- TRBJ1-4 TRBD1 TRBV4-1 TGCGCCAGCAGCAGCCCACGGGCAGGGGGCAGTGAAAAACTGTTTTTT CASSSPRAGGSEKLFF
- TRBJ1-6 - TRBV12-3/TRBV12-4 TGTGCCAGCAGTTTAAAGGGGGTAGAACCCCTCCACTTT CASSLKGVEPLHF
- TRBJ1-5 TRBD1 TRBV6-2/TRBV6-3 TGTGCCAGCAGTAATCGGACAGGGGGCCGGCATCAGCCCCAGCATTTT CASSNRTGGRHQPQHF
- TRBJ1-6 - TRBV6-5 TGTGCCAGCACCCCCAGGGGTGATGGTTCACCCCTCCACTTT CASTPRGDGSPLHF
- TRBJ2-1 TRBD2 TRBV5-1 TGCGCCAGCAGCTTGGAAACTAGCGGGAGGGTCAATGAGCAGTTCTTC CASSLETSGRVNEQFF
- TRBJ1-3 - TRBV27 TGTGCCAGCAGTTCTCGTGGAGGGCCGAGCTCTGGAAACACCATATATTTT CASSSRGGPSSGNTIYF
- TRBJ1-1 TRBD1 TRBV7-8 TGTGCCAGCAGCCGTACAGGGGTAATGGCCACTGAAGCTTTCTTT CASSRTGVMATEAFF
- TRBJ2-7 - TRBV3-1/TRBV3-2 TGTGCCAGCAGCCAAGATGAGAATAGCGGCACACTCTACGAGCAGTACTTC CASSQDENSGTLYEQYF
few TRBJ2-7 TRBD1 TRBV4-1 TGCGCCAGCAGCCTTGGACAGGGGGCGATCTACGAGCAGTACTTC CASSLGQGAIYEQYF
- TRBJ2-3 - TRBV11-2 TGTGCCAGCAGCTTGTCTTCTAGCACAGATACGCAGTATTTT CASSLSSSTDTQYF
- TRBJ1-1 - TRBV6-5 TGTGCCAGCAAGGCAGGGCGGGCTTTCTTT CASKAGRAFF
- TRBJ1-2 - TRBV20-1 TGCAGTGCGCGGACTGATTATGGCTACACCTTC CSARTDYGYTF
- TRBJ2-2 - TRBV9 TGTGCCAGCAGCATCGCCCGAGGGACCGGGGAGCTGTTTTTT CASSIARGTGELFF
- TRBJ1-4 TRBD1 TRBV5-1 TGCGCCAGCAGCGACAGGGGGCTTGGTAATGAAAAACTGTTTTTT CASSDRGLGNEKLFF
- TRBJ1-6 TRBD1 TRBV9 TGTGCCAGCAGCGCACAATTGACAGGGTCACCCCTCCACTTT CASSAQLTGSPLHF
- TRBJ2-5 - TRBV2 TGTGCCAGCATAGCTCGGCAGAAAGAGACCCAGTACTTC CASIARQKETQYF
- TRBJ1-5 - TRBV6-2/TRBV6-3 TGTGCCAGCAGTTACTCGGGGCATAGCAATCAGCCCCAGCATTTT CASSYSGHSNQPQHF
- TRBJ2-3 - TRBV14 TGTGCCAGCAGCCAACGGTTGGTGGCGGGGTTCACAGATACGCAGTATTTT CASSQRLVAGFTDTQYF
- TRBJ1-4 - TRBV2 TGTGCCAGCAGTACGACAGGCCTTAATGAAAAACTGTTTTTT CASSTTGLNEKLFF
- TRBJ2-1 TRBD2 TRBV5-8 TGTGCCAGCAGCTTGGGGGCCCTAGCGGGGGGGCTATCGGAAGAGCAGTTCTTC CASSLGALAGGLSEEQFF
once TRBJ1-1 - TRBV7-9 TGTGCCAGCAGCCCCCTCAGGGGCTCAGCGAACACTGAAGCTTTCTTT CASSPLRGSANTEAFF
- TRBJ1-5 TRBD1 TRBV30 TGTGCCTGGAGTCGCGGGACAGTTAGCAATCAGCCCCAGCATTTT CAWSRGTVSNQPQHF
- TRBJ2-7 TRBD1 TRBV11-3 TGTGCCAGCAGCTTAACAGGGGGCGTTTCCGAGCAGTACTTC CASSLTGGVSEQYF